This TCR beta chain was documented in a study of cytotoxic CD8 clonotypes in ibrutinib-treated CLL. Study background: Across the patients, 11 were relapsed/refractory, roughly 16 treatment-naive and 17 to 18 IGHV unmutated. Following treatment for a median roughly 13 months, range 6 to 36, response samples were then taken. Partial responses totalled approximately 24 and complete responses 2; after median 68 months, approximately 15 remained remitted and approximately twelve progressed. Whole-study findings and limits: The study found baseline clonality above age-matched healthy donors, tracking circulating CD8+ T-cell counts.

This clone was found a few times. The antigen remains unidentified. This CDR3 comprises 17 residues. Germline assignment: CDR1 KGHSH and CDR2 LQKENI. The V and J ends lost 3 bases and 2 bases, in that order; junction bases with no gene match: 8. The assay was immunoSEQ multiplex PCR, and TCRdb's table has in-frame clones only and misses some. Of 28,000 or so clones listed, roughly 57% were seen once; the top ten hold 12% to 15%. The sequencing here drew on PBMCs, taken before ibrutinib treatment. This sequence was found in a human donor with chronic lymphocytic leukemia. This chain links TRBV18 with TRBJ1-1, with TRBD1 matching over 11 bases. The CDR3 sequence: CASSPREGTGGNTEAFF. The CDR3 bases are TGTGCCAGCTCACCCCGAGAGGGGACAGGGGGAAACACTGAAGCTTTCTTT.